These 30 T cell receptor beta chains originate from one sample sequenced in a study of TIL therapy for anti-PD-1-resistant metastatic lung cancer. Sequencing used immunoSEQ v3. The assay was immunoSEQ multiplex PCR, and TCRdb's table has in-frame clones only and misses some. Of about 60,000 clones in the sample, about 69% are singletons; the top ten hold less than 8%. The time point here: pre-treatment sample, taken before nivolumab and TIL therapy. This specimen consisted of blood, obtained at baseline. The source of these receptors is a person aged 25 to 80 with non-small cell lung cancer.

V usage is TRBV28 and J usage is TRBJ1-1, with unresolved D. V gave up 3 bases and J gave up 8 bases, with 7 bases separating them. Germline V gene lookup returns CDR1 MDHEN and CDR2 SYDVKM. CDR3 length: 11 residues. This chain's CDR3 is CASSLMGEAFF. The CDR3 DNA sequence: TGTGCCAGCAGTTTGATGGGGGAAGCTTTCTTT.

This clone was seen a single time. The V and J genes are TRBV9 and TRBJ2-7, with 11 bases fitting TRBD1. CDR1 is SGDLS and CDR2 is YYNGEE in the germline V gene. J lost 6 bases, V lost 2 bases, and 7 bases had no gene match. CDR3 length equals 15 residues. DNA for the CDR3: TGTGCCAGCAGCGTTTCTGGACAGGGGGCGAGCGAGCAGTACTTC. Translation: CASSVSGQGASEQYF. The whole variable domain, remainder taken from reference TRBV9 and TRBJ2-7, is DSGVTQTPKHLITATGQRVTLRCSPRSGDLSVYWYQQSLDQGLQFLIQYYNGEERAKGNILERFSAQQFPDLHSELNLSSLELGDSALYFCASSVSGQGASEQYFGPGTRLTVT.

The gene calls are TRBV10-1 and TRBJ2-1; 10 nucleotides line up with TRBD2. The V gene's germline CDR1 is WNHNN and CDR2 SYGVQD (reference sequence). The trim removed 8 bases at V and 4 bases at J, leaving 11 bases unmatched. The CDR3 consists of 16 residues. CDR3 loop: CASPTPLAGVYNEQFF. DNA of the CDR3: TGCGCCAGCCCCACTCCCCTAGCGGGAGTTTACAATGAGCAGTTCTTC.

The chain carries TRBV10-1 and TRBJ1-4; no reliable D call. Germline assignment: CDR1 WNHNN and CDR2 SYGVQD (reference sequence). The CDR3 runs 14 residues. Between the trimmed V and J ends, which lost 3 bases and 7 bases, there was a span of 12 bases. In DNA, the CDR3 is TGCGCCAGCAGTGATGGGATCGTGGGTGAAAAACTGTTTTTT. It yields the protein CASSDGIVGEKLFF.

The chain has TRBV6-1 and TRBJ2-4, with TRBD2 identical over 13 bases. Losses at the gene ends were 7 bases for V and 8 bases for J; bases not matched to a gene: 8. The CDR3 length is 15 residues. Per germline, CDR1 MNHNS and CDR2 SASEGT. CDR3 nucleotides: TGTGCCAGCAAACTAGCGGGAGGGCCATTGGACATTCAGTACTTC. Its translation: CASKLAGGPLDIQYF.

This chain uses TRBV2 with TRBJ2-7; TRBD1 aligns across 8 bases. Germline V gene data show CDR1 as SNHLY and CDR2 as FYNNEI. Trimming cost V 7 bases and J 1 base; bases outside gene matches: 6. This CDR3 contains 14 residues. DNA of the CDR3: TGTGCCAGCATCCGGGACAGGATATCCTACGAGCAGTACTTC. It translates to CASIRDRISYEQYF.

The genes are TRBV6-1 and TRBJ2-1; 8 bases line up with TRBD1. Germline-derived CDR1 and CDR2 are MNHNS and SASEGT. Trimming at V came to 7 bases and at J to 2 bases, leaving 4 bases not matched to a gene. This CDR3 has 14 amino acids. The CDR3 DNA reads TGTGCCAGCATCCTGACAGGGGCCTACAATGAGCAGTTCTTC. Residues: CASILTGAYNEQFF.

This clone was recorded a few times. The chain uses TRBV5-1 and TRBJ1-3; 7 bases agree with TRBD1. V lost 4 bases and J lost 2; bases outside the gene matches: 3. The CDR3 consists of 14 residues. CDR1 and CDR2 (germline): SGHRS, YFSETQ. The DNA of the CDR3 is TGCGCCAGCAGCCTAGGGACAGCTGGAAACACCATATATTTT. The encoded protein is CASSLGTAGNTIYF.

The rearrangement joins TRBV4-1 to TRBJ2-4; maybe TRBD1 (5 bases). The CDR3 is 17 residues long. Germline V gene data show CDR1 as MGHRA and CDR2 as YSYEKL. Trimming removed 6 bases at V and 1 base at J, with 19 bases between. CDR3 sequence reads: CASSITWGAGAKNIQYF. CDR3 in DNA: TGCGCCAGCAGTATCACGTGGGGCGCAGGGGCCAAAAACATTCAGTACTTC.

In DNA, the CDR3 is TGTGCCAGCAGCTACGGGACACGATACTACGAGCAGTACTTC. Protein product: CASSYGTRYYEQYF. This sequence joins TRBV5-6 and TRBJ2-5; D might be TRBD1 (6 bases). Near its end, the DNA agrees better with TRBJ2-7, so the J call may be wrong. Germline assignment: CDR1 SGHDT and CDR2 YYEEEE. This CDR3 comprises 14 residues.

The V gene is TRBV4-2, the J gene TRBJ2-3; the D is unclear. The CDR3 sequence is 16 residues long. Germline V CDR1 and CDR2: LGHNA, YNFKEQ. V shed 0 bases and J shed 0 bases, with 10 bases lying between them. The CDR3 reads CASSQDRAPSTDTQYF. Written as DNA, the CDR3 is TGTGCCAGCAGCCAAGATCGAGCTCCTAGCACAGATACGCAGTATTTT.

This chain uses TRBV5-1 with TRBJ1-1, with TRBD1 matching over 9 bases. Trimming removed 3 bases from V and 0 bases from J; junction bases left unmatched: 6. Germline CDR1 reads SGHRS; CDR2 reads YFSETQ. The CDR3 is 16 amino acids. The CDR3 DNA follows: TGCGCCAGCAGCTCCCTGGGACAGGGATTGAACACTGAAGCTTTCTTT. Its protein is CASSSLGQGLNTEAFF. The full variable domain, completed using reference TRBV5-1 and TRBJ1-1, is KAGVTQTPRYLIKTRGQQVTLSCSPISGHRSVSWYQQTPGQGLQFLFEYFSETQRNKGNFPGRFSGRQFSNSRSEMNVSTLELGDSALYLCASSSLGQGLNTEAFFGQGTRLTVV.

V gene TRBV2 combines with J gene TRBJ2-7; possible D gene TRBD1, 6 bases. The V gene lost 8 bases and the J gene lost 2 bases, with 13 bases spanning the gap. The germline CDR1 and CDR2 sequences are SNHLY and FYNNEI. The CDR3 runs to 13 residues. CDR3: CASHDRITYEQYF. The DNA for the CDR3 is TGTGCCAGCCATGACAGGATCACCTACGAGCAGTACTTC.

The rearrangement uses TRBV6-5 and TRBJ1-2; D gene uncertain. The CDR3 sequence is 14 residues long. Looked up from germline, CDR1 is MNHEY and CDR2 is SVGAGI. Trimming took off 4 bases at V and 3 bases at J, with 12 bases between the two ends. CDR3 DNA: TGTGCCAGCAGTTCACGTCAGGAGCACTATGGCTACACCTTC. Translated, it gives CASSSRQEHYGYTF.

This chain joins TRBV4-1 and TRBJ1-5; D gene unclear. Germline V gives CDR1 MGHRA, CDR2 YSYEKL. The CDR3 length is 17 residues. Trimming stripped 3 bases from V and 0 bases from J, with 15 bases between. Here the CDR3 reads CASSQDLKQYSNQPQHF. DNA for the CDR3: TGCGCCAGCAGCCAGGACCTCAAGCAATATAGCAATCAGCCCCAGCATTTT.

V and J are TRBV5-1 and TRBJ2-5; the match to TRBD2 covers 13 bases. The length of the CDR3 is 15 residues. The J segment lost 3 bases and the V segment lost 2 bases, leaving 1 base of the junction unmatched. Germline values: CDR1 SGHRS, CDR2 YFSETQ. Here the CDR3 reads CASSFGTSGKETQYF. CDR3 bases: TGCGCCAGCAGCTTTGGGACTAGCGGGAAAGAGACCCAGTACTTC.

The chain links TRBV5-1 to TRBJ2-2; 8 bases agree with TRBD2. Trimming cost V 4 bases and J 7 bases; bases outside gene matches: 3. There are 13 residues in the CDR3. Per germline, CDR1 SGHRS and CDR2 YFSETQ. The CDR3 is CASSREGVGELFF. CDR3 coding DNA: TGCGCCAGCAGCCGGGAGGGCGTCGGGGAGCTGTTTTTT.

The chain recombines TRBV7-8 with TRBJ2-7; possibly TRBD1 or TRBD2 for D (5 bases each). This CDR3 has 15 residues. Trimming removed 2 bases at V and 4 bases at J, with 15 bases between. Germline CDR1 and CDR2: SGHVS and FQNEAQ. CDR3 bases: TGTGCCAGCAGCTTAAGGGACGGGTCTTTTTACGAGCAGTACTTC. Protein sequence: CASSLRDGSFYEQYF. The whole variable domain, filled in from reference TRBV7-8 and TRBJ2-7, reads GAGVSQSPRYKVAKRGQDVALRCDPISGHVSLFWYQQALGQGPEFLTYFQNEAQLDKSGLPSDRFFAERPEGSVSTLKIQRTQQEDSAVYLCASSLRDGSFYEQYFGPGTRLTVT.

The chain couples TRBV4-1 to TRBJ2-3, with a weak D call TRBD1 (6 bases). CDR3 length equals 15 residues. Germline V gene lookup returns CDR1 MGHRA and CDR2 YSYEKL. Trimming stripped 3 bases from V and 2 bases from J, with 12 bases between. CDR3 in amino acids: CASSHSGTPTDTQYF. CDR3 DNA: TGCGCCAGCAGCCATTCCGGGACACCCACAGATACGCAGTATTTT.

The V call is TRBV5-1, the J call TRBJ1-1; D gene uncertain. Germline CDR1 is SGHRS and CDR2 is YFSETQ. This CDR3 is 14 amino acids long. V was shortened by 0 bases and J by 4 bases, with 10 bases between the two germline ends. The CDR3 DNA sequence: TGCGCCAGCAGCTTGGGGGGTATAGGCACTGAAGCTTTCTTT. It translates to CASSLGGIGTEAFF. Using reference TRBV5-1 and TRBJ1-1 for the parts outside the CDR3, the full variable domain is KAGVTQTPRYLIKTRGQQVTLSCSPISGHRSVSWYQQTPGQGLQFLFEYFSETQRNKGNFPGRFSGRQFSNSRSEMNVSTLELGDSALYLCASSLGGIGTEAFFGQGTRLTVV.

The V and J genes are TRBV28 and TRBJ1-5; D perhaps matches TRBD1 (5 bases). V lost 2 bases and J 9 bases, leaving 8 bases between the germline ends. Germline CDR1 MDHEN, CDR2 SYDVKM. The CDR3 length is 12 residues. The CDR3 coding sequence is TGTGCCAGCAGTTTACAGGGAGTGCCCCAGCATTTT. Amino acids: CASSLQGVPQHF.

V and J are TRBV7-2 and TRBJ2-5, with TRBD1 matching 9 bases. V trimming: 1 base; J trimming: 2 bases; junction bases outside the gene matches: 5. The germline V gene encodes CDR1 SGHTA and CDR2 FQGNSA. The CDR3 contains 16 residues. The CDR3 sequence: CASSLELGTGQETQYF. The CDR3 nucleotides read TGTGCCAGCAGCTTAGAGCTAGGGACAGGGCAAGAGACCCAGTACTTC.

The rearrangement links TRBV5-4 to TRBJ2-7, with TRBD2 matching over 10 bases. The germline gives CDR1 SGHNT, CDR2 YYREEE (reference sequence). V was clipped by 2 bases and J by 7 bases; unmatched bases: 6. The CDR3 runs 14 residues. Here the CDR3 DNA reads TGTGCCAGCAGCTTCAAAGCGGGAGGGGAAGAGCAGTACTTC. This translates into CASSFKAGGEEQYF.

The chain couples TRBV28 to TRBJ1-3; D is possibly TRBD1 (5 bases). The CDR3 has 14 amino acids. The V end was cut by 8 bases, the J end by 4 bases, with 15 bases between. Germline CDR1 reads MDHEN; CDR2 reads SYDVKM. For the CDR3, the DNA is TGTGCCAGCTGCCTTGGGGGAGTGGGAAACACCATATATTTT. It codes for CASCLGGVGNTIYF.

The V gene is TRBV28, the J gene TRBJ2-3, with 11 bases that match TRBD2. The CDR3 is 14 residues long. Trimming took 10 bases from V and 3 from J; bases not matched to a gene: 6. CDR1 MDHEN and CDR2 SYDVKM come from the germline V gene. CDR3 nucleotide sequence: TGTGCCACCTCACTAGCGGGAGTAACAGATACGCAGTATTTT. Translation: CATSLAGVTDTQYF. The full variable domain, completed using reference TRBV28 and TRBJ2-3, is DVKVTQSSRYLVKRTGEKVFLECVQDMDHENMFWYRQDPGLGLRLIYFSYDVKMKEKGDIPEGYSVSREKKERFSLILESASTNQTSMYLCATSLAGVTDTQYFGPGTRLTVL.

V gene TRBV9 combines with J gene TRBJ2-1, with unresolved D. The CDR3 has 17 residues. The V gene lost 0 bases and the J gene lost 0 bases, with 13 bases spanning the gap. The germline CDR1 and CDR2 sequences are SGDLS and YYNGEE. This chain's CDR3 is CASSVGRLIRSYNEQFF. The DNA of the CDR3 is TGTGCCAGCAGCGTAGGACGACTGATACGCTCCTACAATGAGCAGTTCTTC.

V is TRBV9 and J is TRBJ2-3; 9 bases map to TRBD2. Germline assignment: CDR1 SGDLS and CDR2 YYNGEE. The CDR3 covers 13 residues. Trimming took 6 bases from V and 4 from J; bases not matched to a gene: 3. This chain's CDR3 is CASNLAGADTQYF. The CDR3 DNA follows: TGTGCCAGCAATTTAGCGGGAGCAGATACGCAGTATTTT.

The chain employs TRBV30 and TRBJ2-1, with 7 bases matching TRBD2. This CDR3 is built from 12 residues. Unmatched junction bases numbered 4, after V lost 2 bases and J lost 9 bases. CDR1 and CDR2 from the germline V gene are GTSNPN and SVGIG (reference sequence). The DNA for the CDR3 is TGTGCCTGGAGTCGAGCGGGGAGTGAGCAGTTCTTC. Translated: CAWSRAGSEQFF.

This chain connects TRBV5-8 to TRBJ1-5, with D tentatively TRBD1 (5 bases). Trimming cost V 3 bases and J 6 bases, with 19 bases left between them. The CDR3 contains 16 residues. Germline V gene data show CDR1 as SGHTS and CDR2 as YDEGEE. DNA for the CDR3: TGTGCCAGCAGCTCCGAAATAACGAGGGGAGGTCAGCCCCAGCATTTT. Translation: CASSSEITRGGQPQHF. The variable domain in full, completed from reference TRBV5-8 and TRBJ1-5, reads EAGVTQSPTHLIKTRGQQATLRCSPISGHTSVYWYQQALGLGLQFLLWYDEGEERNRGNFPPRFSGRQFPNYSSELNVNALELEDSALYLCASSSEITRGGQPQHFGDGTRLSIL.

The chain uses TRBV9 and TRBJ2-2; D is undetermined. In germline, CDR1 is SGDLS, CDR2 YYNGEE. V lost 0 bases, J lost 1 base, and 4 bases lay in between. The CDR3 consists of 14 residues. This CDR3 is CASSVDLNTGELFF. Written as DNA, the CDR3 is TGTGCCAGCAGCGTAGATTTGAACACCGGGGAGCTGTTTTTT.